Here is one T cell receptor beta chain with its context. In the source study's methods: Researchers report that nucleated cell counts were estimated from reference gene primer amplification. The assay was immunoSEQ multiplex PCR, and TCRdb's table has in-frame clones only and misses some. The V and J calls and clone size are taken from that table; D and trimming were inferred from the DNA. The sample has some 70,000 clones, approximately 92% seen once; the top ten hold around 13%. The data stem from a study of blood T cell repertoires in COVID-19. Study as a whole: Both acute and convalescent COVID-19 samples were obtained from the United States, Italy and Spain. PBMCs, B-cell-depleted T cells, or T cells provided the cDNA or gDNA that made up the material.

Trimming pared 4 bases from V and 8 bases from J, leaving 11 bases between. CDR3 size: 13 residues. Germline CDR1 and CDR2: MNHEY and SMNVEV (reference sequence). The clonotype comes from a human donor with active COVID-19. The donor label of this sample is uncertain. Sequencing was performed on peripheral blood. V usage is TRBV27 and J usage is TRBJ1-4, with D perhaps TRBD1 (5 bases). In DNA form, the CDR3 reads TGTGCCAGCAGTTCAGGACAACGCGAAAAACTGTTTTTT. It encodes CASSSGQREKLFF. Full variable domain (remainder filled in from reference TRBV27 and TRBJ1-4): EAQVTQNPRYLITVTGKKLTVTCSQNMNHEYMSWYRQDPGLGLRQIYYSMNVEVTDKGDVPEGYKVSRKEKRNFPLILESPSPNQTSLYFCASSSGQREKLFFGSGTQLSVL.